Presented here are 22 T cell receptor beta chains from one specimen sequenced in a study of human T cells and chemical hapten exposure. Time point in this sample: pre-sensitization, week 0. Treatment of the sample: therapeutic diphenylcyclopropenone sensitization with weekly scalp DPC. TCRdb recomputed calls from the RACE reads with MiXCR, one row per CDR3 protein. The data hold 60,000 to 80,000 distinct CDR3 sequences, with about 7% observed a single time. This material consisted of whole blood, taken in connection with sensitization to the hapten diphenylcyclopropenone (DPC). Every receptor here comes from a woman in her thirties with alopecia areata. Some clones in this sample may be carry-over from other donors' samples.

This clonotype was recorded many times. The gene calls are TRBV7-8 and TRBJ2-7; TRBD2 aligns across 9 bases. This CDR3 comprises 15 residues. Per germline, CDR1 SGHVS and CDR2 FQNEAQ. J was trimmed by 7 bases and V by 5 bases; bases with no gene match: 12. The CDR3 DNA sequence: TGTGCCAGCAGCAGCAGAGGACAGGCGGGAGGGGAGCAGTACTTC. It translates to CASSSRGQAGGEQYF.

This clonotype was seen many times. One end of the junction does not line up with germline, which may come from a read error. This chain connects TRBV10-3 to TRBJ2-2; the D gene is possibly TRBD1 (5 bases). Germline lookup yields CDR1 ENHRY and CDR2 SYGVKD. This CDR3 has 15 residues. CDR3 in amino acids: CANSDRTIGTGELFF. Written as DNA, the CDR3 is TGTGCCAACAGTGACCGGACAATCGGCACCGGGGAGCTGTTTTTT.

This clonotype was seen a handful of times. The chain combines TRBV9 with TRBJ2-3; 9 bases are shared with TRBD2. Trimming cost V 4 bases and J 1 base; bases outside gene matches: 16. There are 19 residues in the CDR3. The germline V gene has CDR1 SGDLS and CDR2 YYNGEE. The CDR3 here is CASSIYSGTSPLRTDTQYF. The CDR3 bases are TGTGCCAGCAGCATTTACTCCGGGACTAGCCCTCTTCGCACAGATACGCAGTATTTT.

This clonotype came up many times. The V call is TRBV28, the J call TRBJ1-6; 8 nucleotides match TRBD1. The CDR3 loop spans 16 amino acids. V was pared by 4 bases and J by 7 bases, with 9 bases of the junction left unmatched. CDR1 MDHEN and CDR2 SYDVKM come from the germline V gene. CDR3 protein: CASSSTQGAGNSPLHF. For the CDR3, the DNA is TGTGCCAGCAGTTCAACTCAGGGGGCGGGAAATTCACCCCTCCACTTT.

This clonotype was observed a few times. V usage is TRBV11-2 and J usage is TRBJ2-3; TRBD2 agrees at 10 bases. The CDR3 extends over 16 amino acids. Germline CDR1 and CDR2: SGHAT and FQNNGV. With 4 bases clipped from V and 2 bases from J, the junction kept 6 bases outside the gene matches. The CDR3 DNA reads TGTGCCAGCAGCTCCAGGACTAGCGGATCCACAGATACGCAGTATTTT. Translated: CASSSRTSGSTDTQYF.

This clonotype was counted many times. The rearrangement links TRBV3-1 to TRBJ2-1, with 11 bases lining up with TRBD2. The length of the CDR3 is 18 residues. V trimming: 1 base; J trimming: 0 bases; junction bases outside the gene matches: 5. CDR1 and CDR2 (germline): LGHDT, YNNKEL (reference sequence). The chain's CDR3 is CASSQALAGGYSYNEQFF. The CDR3, as DNA: TGTGCCAGCAGCCAAGCCCTAGCGGGGGGCTACTCCTACAATGAGCAGTTCTTC.

This clonotype was seen at least ten times. The rearrangement uses TRBV4-2 and TRBJ2-7; 8 bases are a match to TRBD1. Looked up from germline, CDR1 is LGHNA and CDR2 is YNFKEQ. V lost 0 bases, J lost 6 bases, and 1 base stayed unmatched. The CDR3 sequence is 13 residues long. CDR3 in DNA: TGTGCCAGCAGCCAAGACAGGGGGCGCGAGCAGTACTTC. The encoded protein is CASSQDRGREQYF.

This clonotype occurred a few times. The chain links TRBV5-4 to TRBJ1-1; unclear D gene. This CDR3 region has 13 residues. Trimming shortened V by 0 bases and J by 8 bases, and 11 bases separated the two germline ends. CDR1 is SGHNT and CDR2 is YYREEE in the germline V gene (reference sequence). CDR3 protein: CASSLGQDIEAFF. The CDR3 coding sequence is TGTGCCAGCAGCTTGGGTCAGGATATCGAAGCTTTCTTT.

About this clonotype: The junction shows a germline mismatch at one end, possibly a read error. J is TRBJ1-4 and V is TRBV5-5, with a weak D call TRBD1 (5 bases). Germline CDR1 is SGHKS and CDR2 is YYEKEE (reference sequence). CDR3 length: 16 residues. The CDR3, as DNA: TGTGTCAGCAGCTTGCCATTGGGGGCAACTAATGAAAAACTGTTTTTT. Amino acid sequence: CVSSLPLGATNEKLFF.

This clonotype was seen many times. The chain links TRBV20-1 to TRBJ1-5; D is undetermined. V was trimmed by 6 bases and J by 1 base, leaving 22 bases between them. CDR1 and CDR2 from the germline V gene are DFQATT and SNEGSKA (reference sequence). The CDR3 contains 17 residues. The CDR3 loop reads CSAQSDLPEGSNQPQHF. In nucleotides, the CDR3 is TGCAGTGCCCAATCGGATCTACCGGAGGGAAGCAATCAGCCCCAGCATTTT.

This clonotype was counted a few times. The chain is built from TRBV7-4 and TRBJ1-4; 7 bases agree with TRBD1. Trimming at V came to 2 bases and at J to 0 bases, leaving 9 bases not matched to a gene. Germline V gene sequence: CDR1 SGHVT, CDR2 SQSDAQ. The CDR3 loop spans 18 amino acids. The CDR3: CASSLWPGQTTTNEKLFF. The CDR3 nucleotides are TGTGCCAGCAGCTTATGGCCGGGACAGACAACAACTAATGAAAAACTGTTTTTT.

The table lists this clonotype with many counts. The chain uses TRBV6-5 and TRBJ1-1; TRBD1 might be the D (5 bases). The CDR3 totals 14 residues. The germline gives CDR1 MNHEY, CDR2 SVGAGI. V lost 6 bases and J 0 bases, leaving 11 bases between the germline ends. The CDR3 loop is CASRKGTVNTEAFF. CDR3 sequence (DNA): TGTGCCAGCAGGAAAGGGACGGTGAACACTGAAGCTTTCTTT.

This clonotype showed up many times. The chain is built from TRBV10-3 and TRBJ2-1, with TRBD1 matching 12 bases. Looked up from germline, CDR1 is ENHRY and CDR2 is SYGVKD. The CDR3 has 15 residues. The junction had 8 bases not matched to a gene; V was cut back by 7 bases and J by 7 bases. CDR3 sequence reads: CAITRGQGARNEQFF. The CDR3 DNA reads TGTGCCATCACCCGGGGACAGGGGGCTCGTAATGAGCAGTTCTTC.

This clonotype appeared many times. The CDR3 spells CSARGLTGYGYTF. CDR3 DNA sequence: TGCAGTGCTAGAGGTCTCACGGGGTATGGCTACACCTTC. The chain combines TRBV20-1 with TRBJ1-2; D remains ambiguous. V lost 1 base to trimming and J lost 5 bases, with 11 bases between them. The CDR3 loop spans 13 amino acids. The germline CDR1 and CDR2 sequences are DFQATT and SNEGSKA (reference sequence).

This clonotype was observed at least ten times. The genes are TRBV5-1 and TRBJ2-1; 8 nucleotides line up with TRBD2. Germline loops: CDR1 SGHRS, CDR2 YFSETQ. This CDR3 is built from 18 residues. The V gene end was trimmed by 0 bases and the J gene end by 2 bases; junction bases not matched to a gene: 10. The CDR3 sequence: CASSLAAVAGIPYNEQFF. Here the CDR3 DNA reads TGCGCCAGCAGCTTGGCGGCGGTAGCGGGGATCCCCTACAATGAGCAGTTCTTC.

This clonotype was counted at least ten times. The rearrangement joins TRBV6-5 to TRBJ1-3; 8 nucleotides match TRBD1. Germline V lookup: CDR1 MNHEY, CDR2 SVGAGI. The J segment lost 4 bases and the V segment lost 0 bases, leaving 2 bases of the junction unmatched. This CDR3 comprises 15 residues. The chain's CDR3 is CASSYSGTGGNTIYF. CDR3 DNA: TGTGCCAGCAGTTACTCAGGGACAGGAGGAAACACCATATATTTT.

This clonotype was observed at least ten times. V usage is TRBV9 and J usage is TRBJ2-3, with 9 bases identical to TRBD2. From germline, CDR1 is SGDLS and CDR2 YYNGEE. Trimming cost V 4 bases and J 6 bases; bases outside gene matches: 12. The CDR3 has 16 amino acids. The CDR3 bases are TGTGCCAGCAGCACAATAGCGGGGGCCCGTCAGGATACGCAGTATTTT. Its translation: CASSTIAGARQDTQYF.

In this sample, this clonotype turned up a few times. This chain uses TRBV6-2 or TRBV6-3 with TRBJ2-5; 8 positions agree with TRBD1. V trimming: 6 bases; J trimming: 5 bases; junction bases outside the gene matches: 5. CDR1 and CDR2 from the germline V gene are MNHEY and SVGEGT. This CDR3 is 13 amino acids long. DNA for the CDR3: TGTGCCAGCAGGAAAACAGGGGGGGAGACCCAGTACTTC. Translation gives CASRKTGGETQYF.

This clonotype was detected many times. The chain links TRBV20-1 to TRBJ1-1, with D possibly matching TRBD1 (6 bases). The CDR3 totals 11 residues. V was cut by 7 bases and J by 3 bases, with 9 bases left in between. Germline CDR1 is DFQATT and CDR2 is SNEGSKA (reference sequence). The DNA for the CDR3 is TGCAGTGTTGCAGGGGACACTGAAGCTTTCTTT. Translated, it gives CSVAGDTEAFF.

The J gene is TRBJ2-7, the V gene TRBV11-2; possibly TRBD2 for D (6 bases). The length of the CDR3 is 14 residues. Trimming cost V 4 bases and J 2 bases, with 12 bases left between them. In germline, CDR1 is SGHAT, CDR2 FQNNGV. The CDR3 DNA reads TGTGCCAGCAGCTCGGGACTCACCACCTACGAGCAGTACTTC. It codes for CASSSGLTTYEQYF.

The genes are TRBV29-1 and TRBJ2-7; D possibly corresponds to TRBD1 (7 bases). Germline V gene sequence: CDR1 SQVTM, CDR2 ANQGSEA. The CDR3 runs 13 residues. The CDR3 sequence: CSIAGQSSYEQYF. The CDR3 DNA reads as TGCAGTATCGCGGGACAGAGCTCCTACGAGCAGTACTTC.

This clonotype has at least ten counts. The chain couples TRBV29-1 to TRBJ2-1; 8 bases map to TRBD1. The CDR3 is made up of 14 amino acids. Trimming at V came to 7 bases and at J to 7 bases, leaving 12 bases not matched to a gene. From germline, CDR1 is SQVTM and CDR2 ANQGSEA. The DNA of the CDR3 is TGCAGCGGTGGGTCCCGGGACAGGACAAATGAGCAGTTCTTC. Its translation: CSGGSRDRTNEQFF.